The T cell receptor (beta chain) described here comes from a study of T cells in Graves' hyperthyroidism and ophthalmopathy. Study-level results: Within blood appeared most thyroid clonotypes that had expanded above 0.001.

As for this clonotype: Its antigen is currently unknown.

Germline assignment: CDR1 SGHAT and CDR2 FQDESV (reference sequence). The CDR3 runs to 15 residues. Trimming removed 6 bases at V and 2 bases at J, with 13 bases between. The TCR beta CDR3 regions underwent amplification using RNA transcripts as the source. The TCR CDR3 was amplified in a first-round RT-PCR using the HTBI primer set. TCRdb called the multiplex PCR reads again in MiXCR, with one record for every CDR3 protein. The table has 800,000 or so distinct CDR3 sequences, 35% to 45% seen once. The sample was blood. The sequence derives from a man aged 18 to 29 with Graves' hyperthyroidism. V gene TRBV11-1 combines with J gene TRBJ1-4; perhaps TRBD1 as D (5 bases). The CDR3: CASRNLGDTNEKLFF. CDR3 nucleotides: TGTGCCAGCAGAAACCTGGGGGATACTAATGAAAAACTGTTTTTT.